This T cell receptor (beta chain) was captured by sequencing in a study of cytomegalovirus exposure and HLA in healthy donors. The study ran its PCR with 60 Vbeta and 13 Jbeta primers. TCRdb keeps only in-frame clones here, not all; method: immunoSEQ multiplex PCR. The sample lists about 160,000 clones; around 72% were seen once. V gave up 4 bases and J gave up 3 bases, with 15 bases separating them. The CDR3 extends over 15 amino acids. The V gene's germline CDR1 is KGHSH and CDR2 LQKENI. Study-wide results and caveats: In vitro, a few CMV-associated chains proved specific for CMV antigens.

A word on this clone: Its antigen is not known.

V gene TRBV18 combines with J gene TRBJ1-2; D might be TRBD1 (5 bases). This receptor was identified in a female donor in good health and CMV-seronegative. Sequenced material: PBMCs. The CDR3 DNA follows: TGTGCCAGCTCACAGACAGCACTGTCGGACTATGGCTACACCTTC. Protein sequence: CASSQTALSDYGYTF.